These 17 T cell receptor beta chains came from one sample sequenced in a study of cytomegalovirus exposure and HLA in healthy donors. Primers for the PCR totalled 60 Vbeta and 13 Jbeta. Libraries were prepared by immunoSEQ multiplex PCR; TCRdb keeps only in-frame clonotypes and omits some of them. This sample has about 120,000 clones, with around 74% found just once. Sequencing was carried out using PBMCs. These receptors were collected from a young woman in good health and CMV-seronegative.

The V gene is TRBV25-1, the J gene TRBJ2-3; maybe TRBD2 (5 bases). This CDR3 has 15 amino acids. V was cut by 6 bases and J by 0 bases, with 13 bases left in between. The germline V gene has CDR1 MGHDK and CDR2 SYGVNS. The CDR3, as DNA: TGTGCCAGCAGCAAGGGAGAACCTAGCACAGATACGCAGTATTTT. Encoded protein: CASSKGEPSTDTQYF.

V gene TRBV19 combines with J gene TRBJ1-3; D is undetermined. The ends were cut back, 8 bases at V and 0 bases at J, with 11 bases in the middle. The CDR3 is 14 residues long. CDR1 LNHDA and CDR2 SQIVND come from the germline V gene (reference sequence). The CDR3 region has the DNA TGTGCCAGTTCGGAGGGCCGCTCTGGAAACACCATATATTTT. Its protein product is CASSEGRSGNTIYF. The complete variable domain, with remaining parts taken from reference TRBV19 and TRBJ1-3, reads DGGITQSPKYLFRKEGQNVTLSCEQNLNHDAMYWYRQDPGQGLRLIYYSQIVNDFQKGDIAEGYSVSREKKESFPLTVTSAQKNPTAFYLCASSEGRSGNTIYFGEGSWLTVV.

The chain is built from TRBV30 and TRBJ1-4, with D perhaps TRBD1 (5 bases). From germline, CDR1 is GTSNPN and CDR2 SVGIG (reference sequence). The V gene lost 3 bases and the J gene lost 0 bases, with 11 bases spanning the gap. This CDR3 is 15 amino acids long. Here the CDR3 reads CAWSPGLATNEKLFF. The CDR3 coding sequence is TGTGCCTGGAGCCCAGGGTTAGCAACTAATGAAAAACTGTTTTTT.

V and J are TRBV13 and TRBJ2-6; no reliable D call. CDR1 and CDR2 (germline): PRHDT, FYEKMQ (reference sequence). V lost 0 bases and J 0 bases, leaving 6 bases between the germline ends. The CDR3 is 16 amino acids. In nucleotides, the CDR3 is TGTGCCAGCAGCTTAGGGCGGCCCTCTGGGGCCAACGTCCTGACTTTC. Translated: CASSLGRPSGANVLTF.

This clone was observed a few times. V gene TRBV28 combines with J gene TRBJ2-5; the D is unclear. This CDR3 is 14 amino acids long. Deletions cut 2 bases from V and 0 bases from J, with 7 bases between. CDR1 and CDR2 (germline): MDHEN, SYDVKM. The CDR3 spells CASSLSQNQETQYF. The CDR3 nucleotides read TGTGCCAGCAGTTTAAGTCAGAACCAAGAGACCCAGTACTTC.

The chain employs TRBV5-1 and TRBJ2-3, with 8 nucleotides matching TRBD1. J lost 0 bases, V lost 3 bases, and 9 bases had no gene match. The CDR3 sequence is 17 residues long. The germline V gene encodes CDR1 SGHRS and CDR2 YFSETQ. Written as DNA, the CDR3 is TGCGCCAGCAGCTCTGGACGCCGACAGGGGAGCACAGATACGCAGTATTTT. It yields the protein CASSSGRRQGSTDTQYF.

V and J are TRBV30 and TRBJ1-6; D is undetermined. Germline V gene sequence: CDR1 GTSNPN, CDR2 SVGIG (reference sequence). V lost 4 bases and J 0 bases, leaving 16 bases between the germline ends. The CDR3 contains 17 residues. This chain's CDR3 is CAWMMRFTSSYNSPLHF. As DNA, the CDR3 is TGTGCCTGGATGATGAGATTTACGAGCTCCTATAATTCACCCCTCCACTTT. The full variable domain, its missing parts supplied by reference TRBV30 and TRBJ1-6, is SQTIHQWPATLVQPVGSPLSLECTVEGTSNPNLYWYRQAAGRGLQLLFYSVGIGQISSEVPQNLSASRPQDRQFILSSKKLLLSDSGFYLCAWMMRFTSSYNSPLHFGNGTRLTVT.

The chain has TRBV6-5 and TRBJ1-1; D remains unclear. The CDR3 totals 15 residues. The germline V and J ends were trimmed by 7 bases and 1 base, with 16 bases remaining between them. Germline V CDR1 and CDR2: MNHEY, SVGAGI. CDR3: CASTYSLTGNTEAFF. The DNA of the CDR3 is TGTGCCAGCACCTATTCGCTCACGGGGAACACTGAAGCTTTCTTT.

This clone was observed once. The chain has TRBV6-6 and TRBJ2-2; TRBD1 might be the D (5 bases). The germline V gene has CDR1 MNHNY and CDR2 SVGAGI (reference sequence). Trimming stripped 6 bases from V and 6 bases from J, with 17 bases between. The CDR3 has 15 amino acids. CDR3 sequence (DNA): TGTGCCAGCAGACACGCCACAGGTTTGGCCGGGGAGCTGTTTTTT. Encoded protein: CASRHATGLAGELFF.

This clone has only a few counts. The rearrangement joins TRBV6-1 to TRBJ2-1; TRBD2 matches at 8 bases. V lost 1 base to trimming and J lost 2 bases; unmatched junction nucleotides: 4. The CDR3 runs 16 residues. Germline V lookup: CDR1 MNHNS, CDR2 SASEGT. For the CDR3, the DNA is TGTGCCAGCAGTGAAGAGGAGCGGGGGACCTACAATGAGCAGTTCTTC. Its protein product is CASSEEERGTYNEQFF.

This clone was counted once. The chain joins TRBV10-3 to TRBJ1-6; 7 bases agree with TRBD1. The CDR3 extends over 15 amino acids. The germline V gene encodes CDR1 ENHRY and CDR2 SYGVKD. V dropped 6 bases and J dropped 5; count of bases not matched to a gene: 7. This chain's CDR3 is CAIRGGGGDNSPLHF. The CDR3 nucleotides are TGTGCCATCAGGGGAGGAGGGGGCGATAATTCACCCCTCCACTTT.

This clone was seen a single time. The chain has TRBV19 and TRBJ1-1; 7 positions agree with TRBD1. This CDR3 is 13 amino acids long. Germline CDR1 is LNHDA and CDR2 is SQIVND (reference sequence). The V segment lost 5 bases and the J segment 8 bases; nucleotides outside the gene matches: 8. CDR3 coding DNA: TGTGCCAGTAGTCCGTTGACAGGGCGAGAAGCTTTCTTT. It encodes CASSPLTGREAFF.

CDR3 sequence: CASNRGLVGSNQPQHF. CDR3 bases: TGTGCCAGCAACCGAGGCCTGGTTGGAAGCAATCAGCCCCAGCATTTT. The chain recombines TRBV2 with TRBJ1-5; D is ambiguous. Germline V gene data show CDR1 as SNHLY and CDR2 as FYNNEI. The CDR3 is made up of 16 amino acids. Trimming removed 7 bases from V and 1 base from J, with 17 bases in between.

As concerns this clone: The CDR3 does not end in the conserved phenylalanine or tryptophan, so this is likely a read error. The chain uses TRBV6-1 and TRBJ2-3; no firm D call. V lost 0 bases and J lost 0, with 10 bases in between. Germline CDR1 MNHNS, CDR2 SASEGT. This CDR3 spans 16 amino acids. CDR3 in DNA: TGTGCCAGCAGTGAAGCTCGGGTCTCTAGCACAGATACGCAGTATGTT. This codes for CASSEARVSSTDTQYV.

CDR3 sequence (DNA): TGTGCCAGCAGCGCCGCAGGGGCCGTCACCGGGGAGCTGTTTTTT. Translated: CASSAAGAVTGELFF. The V gene is TRBV6-5, the J gene TRBJ2-2, with TRBD1 as a possible D gene (6 bases). V lost 6 bases and J 4 bases, leaving 15 bases between the germline ends. The CDR3 runs to 15 residues. From germline, CDR1 is MNHEY and CDR2 SVGAGI.

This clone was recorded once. This CDR3 reads CASSPLVAGETQYF. CDR3 sequence (DNA): TGTGCCAGCTCACCACTAGTAGCGGGGGAGACCCAGTACTTC. The V gene is TRBV18, the J gene TRBJ2-5, with TRBD2 matching 8 bases. CDR3 length: 14 residues. Germline CDR1 and CDR2: KGHSH and LQKENI. The ends lost 1 base at V and 5 bases at J; junction bases unmatched: 3. Combining the CDR3 with reference TRBV18 and TRBJ2-5 gives the whole variable domain NAGVMQNPRHLVRRRGQEARLRCSPMKGHSHVYWYRQLPEEGLKFMVYLQKENIIDESGMPKERFSAEFPKEGPSILRIQQVVRGDSAAYFCASSPLVAGETQYFGPGTRLLVL.

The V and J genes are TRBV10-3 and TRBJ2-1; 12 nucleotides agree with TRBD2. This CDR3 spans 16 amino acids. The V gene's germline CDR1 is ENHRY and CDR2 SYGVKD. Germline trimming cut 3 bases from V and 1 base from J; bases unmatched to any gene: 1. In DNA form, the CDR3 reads TGTGCCATCAGTGAACTAGCGGGGGGATCCTACAATGAGCAGTTCTTC. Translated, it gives CAISELAGGSYNEQFF.